The rows below give T cell receptor beta chains drawn from one sample of a study of blood T cell repertoires in COVID-19. Produced via immunoSEQ multiplex PCR; TCRdb's table is partial and in-frame only. The repertoire holds about 170,000 clones, with 84% as singletons. The sample was peripheral blood. These receptors were collected from an elderly woman with COVID-19, enrolled during active disease. Both conserved end residues are part of each CDR3. The D gene is left open where the match is weak. Rows may omit the clone size; those that give it use once, few, many or a size class.

D: TRBD2
V: TRBV12-3/TRBV12-4
length: 12
size: -
J: TRBJ2-3
CDR3: CASRRTSATQYF
DNA: TGTGCCAGCAGACGGACTAGCGCTACGCAGTATTTT

D: TRBD2
V: TRBV5-1
length: 15
size: -
J: TRBJ2-5
CDR3: CASNPIPTGGETQYF
DNA: TGCGCCAGCAACCCTATTCCTACGGGGGGAGAGACCCAGTACTTC

D: TRBD2
V: TRBV5-1
length: 14
size: -
J: TRBJ2-3
CDR3: CASSLAGAPDTQYF
DNA: TGCGCCAGCAGTTTAGCGGGAGCCCCAGATACGCAGTATTTT

D: -
V: TRBV5-6
length: 17
size: -
J: TRBJ2-3
CDR3: CASSLNSGLRSTDTQYF
DNA: TGTGCCAGCAGCTTAAATTCGGGACTCCGGAGCACAGATACGCAGTATTTT

D: TRBD1
V: TRBV2
length: 14
size: -
J: TRBJ1-2
CDR3: CASRGQGATYGYTF
DNA: TGTGCCAGCAGGGGGCAGGGGGCGACCTATGGCTACACCTTC

D: TRBD1
V: TRBV27
length: 16
size: -
J: TRBJ1-2
CDR3: CASSFQGGRNSGGYTF
DNA: TGTGCCAGCAGTTTCCAGGGGGGCAGAAATTCTGGTGGCTACACCTTC

D: TRBD2
V: TRBV5-1
length: 14
size: once
J: TRBJ2-1
CDR3: CASSPTSANNEQFF
DNA: TGCGCCAGCAGCCCGACTAGCGCGAACAATGAGCAGTTCTTC

D: TRBD2
V: TRBV11-2
length: 15
size: -
J: TRBJ2-1
CDR3: CASSSGTSGRYEQFF
DNA: TGTGCCAGCAGCTCGGGGACTAGCGGGAGATATGAGCAGTTCTTC

D: TRBD1
V: TRBV6-1
length: 17
size: -
J: TRBJ1-5
CDR3: CASSELDRGVSNQPQHF
DNA: TGTGCCAGCAGTGAACTGGACAGGGGTGTTAGCAATCAGCCCCAGCATTTT

D: -
V: TRBV28
length: 9
size: -
J: TRBJ1-5
CDR3: CASGPTQHF
DNA: TGTGCCAGCGGGCCTACACAGCATTTT

D: -
V: TRBV10-3
length: 14
size: few
J: TRBJ1-1
CDR3: CAMTDSLMNTEAFF
DNA: TGTGCCATGACTGACAGCCTTATGAACACTGAAGCTTTCTTT

D: TRBD1
V: TRBV5-1
length: 14
size: -
J: TRBJ1-1
CDR3: CASSSTGANTEAFF
DNA: TGCGCCAGCAGCTCGACAGGGGCGAACACTGAAGCTTTCTTT

D: TRBD1
V: TRBV19
length: 16
size: -
J: TRBJ2-2
CDR3: CASSRRTGTNTGELFF
DNA: TGTGCCAGTAGTAGACGGACAGGGACAAACACCGGGGAGCTGTTTTTT

D: -
V: TRBV11-2
length: 16
size: -
J: TRBJ1-2
CDR3: CASSTRQTPANYGYTF
DNA: TGTGCCAGCAGCACCAGACAGACTCCAGCTAACTATGGCTACACCTTC

D: TRBD1
V: TRBV27
length: 14
size: -
J: TRBJ2-5
CDR3: CASRSGQVWETQYF
DNA: TGTGCCAGCAGATCGGGACAGGTTTGGGAGACCCAGTACTTC

D: TRBD2
V: TRBV9
length: 17
size: -
J: TRBJ2-1
CDR3: CASSPWTSGSSYNEQFF
DNA: TGTGCCAGCAGCCCCTGGACTAGCGGGAGCTCCTACAATGAGCAGTTCTTC

D: -
V: TRBV7-9
length: 13
size: -
J: TRBJ1-1
CDR3: CASSFFQGTEAFF
DNA: TGTGCCAGCAGCTTCTTCCAGGGCACTGAAGCTTTCTTT

D: -
V: TRBV18
length: 13
size: -
J: TRBJ1-2
CDR3: CASSPAGSNGYTF
DNA: TGTGCCAGCTCACCAGCGGGGAGCAATGGCTACACCTTC

D: TRBD1
V: TRBV6-1
length: 19
size: once
J: TRBJ1-3
CDR3: CASSETGGQGLSPGNTIYF
DNA: TGTGCCAGCAGTGAAACGGGGGGACAGGGGCTTTCTCCTGGAAACACCATATATTTT

D: TRBD1
V: TRBV6-6
length: 15
size: few
J: TRBJ1-2
CDR3: CASRTTGRGNYGYTF
DNA: TGTGCCAGCAGAACGACAGGGCGGGGTAACTATGGCTACACCTTC

D: TRBD2
V: TRBV6-6
length: 15
size: once
J: TRBJ2-3
CDR3: CASRTWTSGTDTQYF
DNA: TGTGCCAGCAGGACCTGGACTAGCGGCACAGATACGCAGTATTTT

D: TRBD2
V: TRBV6-2/TRBV6-3
length: 16
size: -
J: TRBJ2-5
CDR3: CASSSGGSGDGETQYF
DNA: TGTGCCAGCAGTTCCGGGGGTAGCGGGGACGGAGAGACCCAGTACTTC

D: -
V: TRBV9
length: 14
size: once
J: TRBJ2-3
CDR3: CASSPGTGLDTQYF
DNA: TGTGCCAGCAGCCCCGGGACTGGCTTAGATACGCAGTATTTT

D: TRBD1
V: TRBV28
length: 14
size: -
J: TRBJ1-6
CDR3: CASRPGQGYSPLHF
DNA: TGTGCCAGCAGACCGGGACAGGGCTATTCACCCCTCCACTTT

D: TRBD1
V: TRBV5-1
length: 15
size: -
J: TRBJ1-2
CDR3: CASSFAGTDNYGYTF
DNA: TGCGCCAGCAGCTTCGCCGGGACAGATAATTATGGCTACACCTTC

D: -
V: TRBV7-2
length: 13
size: once
J: TRBJ1-2
CDR3: CASSLDRVYGYTF
DNA: TGTGCCAGCAGCTTAGACAGGGTTTATGGCTACACCTTC

D: TRBD1
V: TRBV18
length: 17
size: -
J: TRBJ2-6
CDR3: CASSLNRGNTGANVLTF
DNA: TGTGCCAGCTCACTAAACAGGGGAAATACTGGGGCCAACGTCCTGACTTTC

D: -
V: TRBV27
length: 14
size: -
J: TRBJ2-3
CDR3: CASSLGTGIDTQYF
DNA: TGTGCCAGCAGTTTAGGAACGGGTATTGATACGCAGTATTTT

D: TRBD1
V: TRBV28
length: 14
size: -
J: TRBJ1-2
CDR3: CASRTTGASYGYTF
DNA: TGTGCCAGCAGGACGACAGGGGCCTCCTATGGCTACACCTTC

D: -
V: TRBV3-1/TRBV3-2
length: 14
size: once
J: TRBJ2-3
CDR3: CASSHGWETDTQYF
DNA: TGTGCCAGCAGTCACGGGTGGGAGACAGATACGCAGTATTTT

D: -
V: TRBV15
length: 16
size: -
J: TRBJ1-1
CDR3: CATSRGDTVLGTEAFF
DNA: TGTGCCACCAGCAGGGGTGATACAGTTCTTGGCACTGAAGCTTTCTTT

D: -
V: TRBV10-3
length: 14
size: -
J: TRBJ1-4
CDR3: CAIREGQVAEKLFF
DNA: TGTGCCATCAGGGAAGGGCAGGTAGCGGAAAAACTGTTTTTT

D: -
V: TRBV21-1
length: 15
size: -
J: TRBJ1-5
CDR3: CASSGRGGGNQPQHF
DNA: TGTGCCAGCAGCGGAAGGGGTGGTGGCAATCAGCCCCAGCATTTT

D: TRBD1
V: TRBV18
length: 17
size: -
J: TRBJ2-3
CDR3: CASSPLVTGPSTDTQYF
DNA: TGTGCCAGCTCACCACTTGTGACAGGGCCTAGCACAGATACGCAGTATTTT

D: -
V: TRBV28
length: 18
size: -
J: TRBJ2-2
CDR3: CASSISGLPAGNTGELFF
DNA: TGTGCCAGCAGTATTTCGGGGTTGCCAGCAGGAAACACCGGGGAGCTGTTTTTT

D: -
V: TRBV20-1
length: 10
size: -
J: TRBJ2-1
CDR3: CSATYNEQFF
DNA: TGCAGTGCTACTTACAATGAGCAGTTCTTC

D: -
V: TRBV5-8
length: 13
size: -
J: TRBJ2-5
CDR3: CASTVWEQETQYF
DNA: TGTGCCAGCACGGTGTGGGAGCAAGAGACCCAGTACTTC

D: TRBD2
V: TRBV7-9
length: 17
size: few
J: TRBJ2-2
CDR3: CASSPPGGDKNTGELFF
DNA: TGTGCCAGCAGCCCACCGGGGGGGGACAAGAACACCGGGGAGCTGTTTTTT

D: -
V: TRBV10-3
length: 15
size: -
J: TRBJ1-2
CDR3: CAISPFGGESSGYTF
DNA: TGTGCCATCAGTCCTTTTGGGGGGGAGTCGAGCGGCTACACCTTC

D: TRBD1
V: TRBV6-2/TRBV6-3
length: 18
size: -
J: TRBJ2-4
CDR3: CASSYSNQQGIWTDIQYF
DNA: TGTGCCAGCAGTTACTCTAATCAACAGGGGATATGGACAGACATTCAGTACTTC

D: TRBD2
V: TRBV7-2
length: 17
size: -
J: TRBJ2-7
CDR3: CASSLGRVGTRPVEQYF
DNA: TGTGCCAGCAGCTTAGGAAGGGTCGGGACTAGGCCCGTGGAGCAGTACTTC

D: -
V: TRBV18
length: 14
size: -
J: TRBJ2-7
CDR3: CASSPPTLLYEQYF
DNA: TGTGCCAGCTCACCACCGACTCTCCTCTACGAGCAGTACTTC

D: -
V: TRBV4-3
length: 14
size: -
J: TRBJ1-2
CDR3: CASSQEWENYGYTF
DNA: TGCGCCAGCAGCCAAGAGTGGGAGAACTATGGCTACACCTTC

D: -
V: TRBV2
length: 14
size: -
J: TRBJ1-6
CDR3: CASSLGVGNSPLHF
DNA: TGTGCCAGCAGCCTAGGGGTAGGGAATTCACCCCTCCACTTT

D: TRBD2
V: TRBV6-2/TRBV6-3
length: 16
size: -
J: TRBJ2-3
CDR3: CASSYVLRTSGGAAYF
DNA: TGTGCCAGCAGTTACGTCCTGCGGACTAGCGGGGGGGCGGCGTATTTT

D: -
V: TRBV10-2
length: 15
size: -
J: TRBJ2-7
CDR3: CASSERGRPLLEQYF
DNA: TGCGCCAGCAGTGAAAGGGGCCGGCCCTTACTCGAGCAGTACTTC